This TCR beta chain was recorded in a study of cytomegalovirus exposure and HLA in healthy donors. Points from the study as a whole: The productive fraction for most TCR beta V segments was about 87% or about 30% in an earlier analysis. Accurate prediction of HLA-A and HLA-B alleles (for most subjects) was reportedly achieved from TCR beta sequences. In a later analysis, at a false discovery rate of 0.05, fewer than 20,000 TCR beta sequences matched HLA alleles. Only CMV serostatus was available as immune exposure information.

Notes on this clone: Antigen unknown.

In the PCR, 60 Vbeta and 13 Jbeta primers were used. Libraries were prepared by immunoSEQ multiplex PCR; TCRdb keeps only in-frame clonotypes and omits some of them. Of about 170,000 clones in the sample, roughly three quarters were seen once. Germline-derived CDR1 and CDR2 are GTSNPN and SVGIG (reference sequence). V shed 2 bases, J shed 2 bases, and the junction held 3 bases outside the gene matches. CDR3 length equals 14 residues. This receptor was obtained from a woman in her forties or fifties in good health and CMV-seronegative. The V call is TRBV30, the J call TRBJ2-3; TRBD2 matches at 8 bases. Sequencing used PBMCs. Here the CDR3 reads CAWSLLAVTDTQYF. CDR3 nucleotides: TGTGCCTGGAGTTTACTAGCGGTCACAGATACGCAGTATTTT.